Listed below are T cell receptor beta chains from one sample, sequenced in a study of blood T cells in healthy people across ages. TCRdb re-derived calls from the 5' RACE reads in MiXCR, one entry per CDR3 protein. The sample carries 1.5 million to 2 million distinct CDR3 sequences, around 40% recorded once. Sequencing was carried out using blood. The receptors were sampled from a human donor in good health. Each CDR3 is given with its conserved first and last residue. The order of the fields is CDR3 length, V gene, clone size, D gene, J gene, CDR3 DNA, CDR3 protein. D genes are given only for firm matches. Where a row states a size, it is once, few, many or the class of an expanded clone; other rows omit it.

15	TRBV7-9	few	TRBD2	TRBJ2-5	TGTGCCAGCAGCCCAGCGGGGGGCGAGGGTGAGACCCAGTACTTC	CASSPAGGEGETQYF
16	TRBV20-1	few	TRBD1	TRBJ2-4	TGCAGTGCTAGAACGCCGACCGGGACAGGGGCGGGGGAGCAGTACTTC	CSARTPTGTGAGEQYF
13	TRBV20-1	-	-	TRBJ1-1	TGCAGTGTAAGATCTGGGGGGGACACTGAAGCTTTCTTT	CSVRSGGDTEAFF
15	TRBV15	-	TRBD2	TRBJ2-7	TGTGCCACCAGCGAAGACGGGGAGGGGTCCTACGAGCAGTACTTC	CATSEDGEGSYEQYF
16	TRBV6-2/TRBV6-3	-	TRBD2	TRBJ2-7	TGTGCCAGCAGTTACTCTGGGGAGGGGAGCTCCTACGAGCAGTACTTC	CASSYSGEGSSYEQYF
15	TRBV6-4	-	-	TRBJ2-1	TGTGCCAGCAGTGAGGATACGGGATCCTACAATGAGCAGTTCTTC	CASSEDTGSYNEQFF
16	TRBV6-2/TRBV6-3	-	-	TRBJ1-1	TGTGCCAGCAGTTACCATCGGGACACGGGAAACACTGAAGCTTTCTTT	CASSYHRDTGNTEAFF
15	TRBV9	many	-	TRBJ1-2	TGTGCCAGCAGCGTAGAAGGATACTCGACGGATGGCTACACCTTC	CASSVEGYSTDGYTF
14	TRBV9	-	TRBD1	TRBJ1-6	TGTGCCAGCAGCGGAGGGACAGGGGATTCACCCCTCCACTTT	CASSGGTGDSPLHF
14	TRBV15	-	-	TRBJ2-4	TGTGCCACCAACAGACGGGACGGGAAAAACATTCAGTACTTC	CATNRRDGKNIQYF
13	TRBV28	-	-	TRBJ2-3	TGTGCCAGCATTTCCGGGACCGCAGATACGCAGTATTTT	CASISGTADTQYF
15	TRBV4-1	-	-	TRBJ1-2	TGCGCCAGCAGCCAAGACGGGCAAAGAGCCTATGGCTACACCTTC	CASSQDGQRAYGYTF
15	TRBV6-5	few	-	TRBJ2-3	TGTGCCAGCAGTTACTCCCGGACTACCACAGATACGCAGTATTTT	CASSYSRTTTDTQYF
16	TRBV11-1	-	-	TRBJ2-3	TGTGCCAGCAGCTTCCGAAGGTGGCTGCCCACAGATACGCAGTATTTT	CASSFRRWLPTDTQYF